Sequencing of this T cell receptor (beta chain) was carried out in a study of response to subunit inactivated influenza vaccine. Study-level results: There was a suggestion from the authors that each seasonal influenza vaccination recruits few new T cells.

Germline V gene sequence: CDR1 MNHEY, CDR2 SVGEGT. CDR3 length: 14 amino acids. The trim removed 8 bases at V and 6 bases at J, leaving 5 bases unmatched. TCRdb re-called the RT-PCR reads through MiXCR, storing one row per CDR3 protein. Counted here are more than 700,000 distinct CDR3 sequences, about 20% occurring once; the ten biggest clones make up more than 8.5%. This clonotype was found a few times. Antigen: not known. V gene TRBV6-2 or TRBV6-3 combines with J gene TRBJ2-1, with 12 bases fitting TRBD2. The source material was PBMCs from blood, sampled 5 days after vaccination. The sequence came from a man in his forties or fifties who received an inactivated influenza vaccine. The CDR3 DNA sequence: TGTGCCAGCTGGACTAGCGGGGAGGGCAATGAGCAGTTCTTC. Its translation is CASWTSGEGNEQFF.